This T cell receptor (beta chain) came from a study of blood T cells in healthy people across ages. A second roughly 7 to 11 cycle PCR used barcoded and J-beta primers. TCRdb processed the 5' RACE reads anew with MiXCR; each CDR3 protein has one entry. Of 760,000 or so distinct CDR3 sequences listed, approximately 25% were seen once; the top ten hold just under 9.5%. The CDR3 runs 15 residues. Per the germline V gene, CDR1 is SQVTM and CDR2 is ANQGSEA. The junction had 5 bases not matched to a gene; V was cut back by 0 bases and J by 4 bases. This clonotype came up a few times. This sample also belongs to another study, concerning T cells of mothers and their children.

The sequence was collected from a boy between 10 and 17 years old in good health. The source material was blood. The chain joins TRBV29-1 to TRBJ1-4, with TRBD1 matching over 7 bases. The CDR3 nucleotides read TGCAGCGTTGAAGATCGAACAGGGGTTAATGAAAAACTGTTTTTT. This sequence encodes CSVEDRTGVNEKLFF.